This T cell receptor beta chain was found in a study of cytomegalovirus exposure and HLA in healthy donors (TCRdb year 2017). Turning to the overall study: A later analysis indicated that the 130 or so validation repertoires were generated on the platform also employed for the 700 or so repertoires of the first cohort. The study aimed to test whether cataloging public T cell receptors could reveal signatures of past pathogen exposure. Along with the roughly 670-subject first cohort, a separate validation cohort of approximately 110 different subjects was used. The study combined high-throughput TCR immunosequencing, statistical association of individual TCRs with disease status, and machine learning to predict cytomegalovirus infection status.

General study outcomes and caveats: In vitro tests confirmed that a few of the cytomegalovirus-associated TCR beta chains recognize cytomegalovirus antigens. In the study, about 150 TCR beta chains were listed as associated with cytomegalovirus. A later analysis lacked HLA typing for the validation cohort, so it scored co-occurrence in that cohort across all 110 or so repertoires. In both the original and validation cohorts, the classifier was reported to diagnose cytomegalovirus status with high specificity and sensitivity. Most TCR sequences were seen in very few donors, while some public TCRs were found in many individuals. According to the authors, the approach could potentially be generalized to other disease states and immunological phenotypes. A later analysis found that TCRs clustered in the first cohort also tended to co-occur in the 95 to 150 validation repertoires, with more than 90% of cluster scores above 0.

Of note for this clone: The specificity of this receptor is unknown. Base qualities are not provided; no much larger clone lies one nucleotide away.

Libraries were prepared through the immunoSEQ multiplex PCR assay. Per the authors' processing: A statistical classification framework was built for diagnosing cytomegalovirus status from the catalog of TCR beta chain sequences. The immuneACCESS repertoire file appears here via TCRdb, limited to in-frame rearrangements. These files lack a portion of the clones; in checked studies, under half of the deficit traces to unresolved V genes, and the cause of the others is not known. That table gives V, J and clone size, and the DNA gave D and trimming. The sample table shows about 150,000 clones, and more than 80% are seen once. Less than 8% of the sample belongs to the ten largest clones. Donors formed part of the validation cohort, which comprised over a hundred subjects and was distinct from the first cohort of over 500 subjects. The sample taken for sequencing was PBMCs. This clonotype was sampled from a woman aged 30 to 39 in good health and CMV-seropositive.

The DNA reads TGTGCCAGCAGGGGCCGGAGCACAGATACGCAGTATTTT. This gives the protein CASRGRSTDTQYF. In this chain, TRBV19 is recombined with TRBJ2-3, and TRBD1 may be the D gene, going by 6 matching bases. Trimming at the junction amounts to 9 bases on V and 0 bases on J, and the germline ends lie 10 bases apart. CDR1 and CDR2 (LNHDA, SQIVND) derive from the germline V gene (reference sequence). Taken from cysteine to phenylalanine, the CDR3 has 13 residues. The only DNA kept is the CDR3, 39 bases in frame from the first base.